This T cell receptor beta chain was obtained from a study of T-cell memory formation after mild COVID-19. About the study: The two donors had largely donor-specific TCR clusters.

V trimming: 1 base; J trimming: 5 bases; junction bases outside the gene matches: 5. Germline CDR1 is SGHRS and CDR2 is YFSETQ. The CDR3 is 14 amino acids. This clonotype has a count of ten or more. Barcoded TCR alpha and TCR beta cDNA libraries with UMIs came from 5'RACE using constant-segment primers. MiXCR, applied by TCRdb to the 5' RACE reads, yields one record per CDR3 protein. The data show fewer than 250,000 distinct CDR3 sequences, with more than 9% seen just once and approximately 2.8% held by the top ten. The chain links TRBV5-1 to TRBJ2-5, with 7 bases matching TRBD1. Sequencing used PBMCs or a T cell subset sorted from them (not recorded which). This receptor was identified in a young man who had mild COVID-19 (a few samples of this study predate the infection). Cell type and time point are not known. CDR3 protein: CASSLTGAGETQYF. For the CDR3, the DNA is TGCGCCAGCAGCTTGACAGGGGCCGGGGAGACCCAGTACTTC.